This TCR beta chain was obtained from a study of T cell repertoires in ileal Crohn's disease. Time point indicated: neoterminal ileum biopsy at postoperative endoscopy, about 6 months after surgery. Adults with ileal or ileocolonic Crohn's disease and an indication for resection were eligible. The CDR3 contains 14 residues. Trimming at V came to 9 bases and at J to 4 bases, leaving 7 bases not matched to a gene. Germline CDR1 and CDR2: LNHDA and SQIVND (reference sequence). Profiled with immunoSEQ multiplex PCR; TCRdb holds only in-frame clones, not every one. The sample comprises 15,000 to 20,000 clones, more than 65% of which are singletons, and about 4% rests with the top ten.

The J gene is TRBJ2-3, the V gene TRBV19; 10 nucleotides line up with TRBD2. The receptor was isolated from an adult with Crohn's disease. The specimen sequenced was ileal tissue. The CDR3 loop is CASSTSGPPDTQYF. CDR3 nucleotide sequence: TGTGCCAGCTCGACTAGCGGGCCCCCAGATACGCAGTATTTT.